This T cell receptor (beta chain) was obtained from a study of human T cells and chemical hapten exposure. Time point denoted: patch test 3, about 24 weeks after DPC sensitization. Treatment defined: therapeutic diphenylcyclopropenone sensitization with weekly scalp DPC. The CDR3 extends over 15 amino acids. Germline CDR1 and CDR2: SGHRS and YFSETQ. V shed 0 bases and J shed 2 bases, with 11 bases lying between them. For the library, individual cDNA molecules each received unique molecular identifiers. A single record per CDR3 protein comes from TCRdb applying MiXCR to the RACE reads. The table includes fewer than 200,000 distinct CDR3 sequences, approximately 30% detected once. About this clonotype: Its antigen is not known.

Study findings and constraints: No shift was seen in TCRs above 1 in 1000 frequency with DPC sensitization. Healthy individuals' immune responses may differ from those of donors, who had alopecia.

The receptor was derived from a woman aged 18-35 years with alopecia areata. Some clones in this sample may be carry-over from other donors' samples. The sample in question was whole blood, obtained in connection with sensitization to the hapten diphenylcyclopropenone (DPC). The J gene is TRBJ1-2, the V gene TRBV5-1; D perhaps matches TRBD1 (5 bases). The chain's CDR3 is CASSLEGRQNYGYTF. The CDR3 nucleotides are TGCGCCAGCAGCTTGGAGGGGCGACAGAACTATGGCTACACCTTC.